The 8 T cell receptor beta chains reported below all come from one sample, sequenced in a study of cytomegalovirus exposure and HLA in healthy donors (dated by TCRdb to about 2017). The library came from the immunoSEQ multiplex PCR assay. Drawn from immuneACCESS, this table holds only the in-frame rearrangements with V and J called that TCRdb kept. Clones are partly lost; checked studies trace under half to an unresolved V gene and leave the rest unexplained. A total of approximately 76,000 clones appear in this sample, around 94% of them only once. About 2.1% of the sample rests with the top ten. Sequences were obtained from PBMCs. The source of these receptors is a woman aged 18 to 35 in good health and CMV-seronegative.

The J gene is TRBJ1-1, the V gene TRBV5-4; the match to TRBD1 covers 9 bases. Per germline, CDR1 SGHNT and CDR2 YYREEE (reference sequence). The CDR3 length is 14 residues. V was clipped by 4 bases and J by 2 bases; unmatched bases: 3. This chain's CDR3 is CASSQTGGNTEAFF. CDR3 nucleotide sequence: TGTGCCAGCAGCCAGACAGGGGGAAACACTGAAGCTTTCTTT.

The CDR3 DNA follows: TGTGCCAGCAGCCACATACCGACAGTGATCTATGGCTACACCTTC. This encodes CASSHIPTVIYGYTF. This chain links TRBV4-2 with TRBJ1-2, with a tentative D call TRBD1 (5 bases). The CDR3 has 15 residues. Trimming left V 3 bases short and J 4 bases short, with 15 bases between. Germline V gene data show CDR1 as LGHNA and CDR2 as YNFKEQ.

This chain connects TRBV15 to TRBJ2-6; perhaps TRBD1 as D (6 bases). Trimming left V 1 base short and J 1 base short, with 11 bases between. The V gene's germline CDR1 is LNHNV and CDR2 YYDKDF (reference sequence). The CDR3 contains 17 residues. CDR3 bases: TGTGCCACCAGCAGAGGACCCACAGGGTCTGGGGCCAACGTCCTGACTTTC. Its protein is CATSRGPTGSGANVLTF.

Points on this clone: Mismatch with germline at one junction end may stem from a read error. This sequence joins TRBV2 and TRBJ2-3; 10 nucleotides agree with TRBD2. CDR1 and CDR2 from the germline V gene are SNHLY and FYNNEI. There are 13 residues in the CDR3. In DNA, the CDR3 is TGTGCCAGCAGTGGTACTAGCGGGAAAATTGGTTTTTTT. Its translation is CASSGTSGKIGFF.

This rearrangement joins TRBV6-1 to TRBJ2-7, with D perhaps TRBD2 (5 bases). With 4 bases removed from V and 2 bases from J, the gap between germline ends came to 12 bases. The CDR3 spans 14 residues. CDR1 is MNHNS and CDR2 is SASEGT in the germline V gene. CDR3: CASSALTEAYEQYF. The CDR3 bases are TGTGCCAGCAGTGCCCTAACGGAGGCCTACGAGCAGTACTTC.

The CDR3 nucleotides are TGCGCCAGCAGTGAGTCGTCGGTTGAGACCCAGTACTTC. As protein: CASSESSVETQYF. This sequence joins TRBV10-2 and TRBJ2-5, with D unresolved. The ends were cut back, 0 bases at V and 5 bases at J, with 7 bases in the middle. The germline V gene encodes CDR1 WSHSY and CDR2 SAAADI. The length of the CDR3 is 13 residues.

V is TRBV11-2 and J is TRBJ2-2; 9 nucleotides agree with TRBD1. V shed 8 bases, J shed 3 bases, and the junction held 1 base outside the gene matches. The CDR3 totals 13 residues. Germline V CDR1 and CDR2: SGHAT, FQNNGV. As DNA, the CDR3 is TGTGCCAGCGGACAGGGGTACACCGGGGAGCTGTTTTTT. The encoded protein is CASGQGYTGELFF.

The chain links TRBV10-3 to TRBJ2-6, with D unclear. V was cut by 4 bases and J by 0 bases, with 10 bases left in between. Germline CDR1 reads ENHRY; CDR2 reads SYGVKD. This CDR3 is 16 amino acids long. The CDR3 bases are TGTGCCATCAGTGGTGTCTGGAGCTCTGGGGCCAACGTCCTGACTTTC. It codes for CAISGVWSSGANVLTF.